The rows below give T cell receptor beta chains drawn from one sample of a study of cytomegalovirus exposure and HLA in healthy donors. Sequencing was performed with immunoSEQ multiplex PCR; in TCRdb, only in-frame clones are kept and a portion is missing. The sample shows under 150,000 clones, just under 85% of them seen only once. The sequenced sample consisted of PBMCs. The receptors derive from a boy between 2 and 10 years old in good health and CMV-seronegative. Each CDR3 is given with its conserved first and last residue. The order of the fields is J gene, D gene, clone size, V gene, CDR3 DNA, CDR3 protein. D genes are given only for firm matches. Size values are once, few and many counts, or a class for expanded clones, and some rows have none.

J: TRBJ1-1; D: .; size: .; V: TRBV5-1; DNA: TGCGCCAGCCGCTCGGACAGCCTAGGGACTGAAGCTTTCTTT; CDR3: CASRSDSLGTEAFF
J: TRBJ2-5; D: .; size: .; V: TRBV19; DNA: TGTGCCAGTAGTACGCAAGAGACCCAGTACTTC; CDR3: CASSTQETQYF
J: TRBJ2-1; D: TRBD2; size: .; V: TRBV19; DNA: TGTGCCAGTAGTACAACTCTAGCGGGTGGCTACAATGAGCAGTTCTTC; CDR3: CASSTTLAGGYNEQFF
J: TRBJ1-5; D: .; size: .; V: TRBV19; DNA: TGTGCCAGTAGTGAAGTTCGGGGCAATCAGCCCCAGCATTTT; CDR3: CASSEVRGNQPQHF
J: TRBJ2-3; D: .; size: .; V: TRBV6-1; DNA: TGTGCCAGCCAATACCGGGGCACAGATACGCAGTATTTT; CDR3: CASQYRGTDTQYF
J: TRBJ1-3; D: .; size: few; V: TRBV4-3; DNA: TGCGCCAGCAGCCAAGCCTCCTCGAGCTCTGGAAACACCATATATTTT; CDR3: CASSQASSSSGNTIYF
J: TRBJ2-5; D: TRBD1; size: .; V: TRBV5-1; DNA: TGCGCCAGCAGCCGGGACAGGGGTAGTAGCGAGACCCAGTACTTC; CDR3: CASSRDRGSSETQYF
J: TRBJ1-2; D: .; size: .; V: TRBV27; DNA: TGTGCCAGCAGCCCTCAAAACAGGGTACACTTTTATGGCTACACCTTC; CDR3: CASSPQNRVHFYGYTF
J: TRBJ1-1; D: .; size: .; V: TRBV7-9; DNA: TGTGCCAGCAGCCCACCGGACTCTTACCGAACTGAAGCTTTCTTT; CDR3: CASSPPDSYRTEAFF
J: TRBJ1-3; D: .; size: .; V: TRBV18; DNA: TGTGCCAGCTCACCAGTCAGGGTTGGAAACACCATATATTTT; CDR3: CASSPVRVGNTIYF
J: TRBJ2-7; D: TRBD1; size: .; V: TRBV7-8; DNA: TGTGCCAGCAGCCGCCGACAGGGGGAAGGGGAGTACTTC; CDR3: CASSRRQGEGEYF
J: TRBJ2-7; D: TRBD1; size: .; V: TRBV27; DNA: TGTGCCAGCAGTTTGACAGGGATGGGGGCCTACGAGCAGTACTTC; CDR3: CASSLTGMGAYEQYF
J: TRBJ1-2; D: .; size: few; V: TRBV7-9; DNA: TGTGCCAGCAGCTTAGTTGTCGCGAGGGACTATGGCTACACCTTC; CDR3: CASSLVVARDYGYTF
J: TRBJ2-7; D: TRBD1; size: .; V: TRBV6-1; DNA: TGTGCCAGCAGTGGCACCGGGACAGGGAGCGACGAGCAGTACTTC; CDR3: CASSGTGTGSDEQYF
J: TRBJ1-5; D: .; size: .; V: TRBV25-1; DNA: TGTGCCAGCAGTGAATCGGGCCAGGGAACTCAGCCCCAGCATTTT; CDR3: CASSESGQGTQPQHF
J: TRBJ1-1; D: .; size: .; V: TRBV19; DNA: TGTGCCAGTAGTAAGGGGGGGGAGACTGAAGCTTTCTTT; CDR3: CASSKGGETEAFF
J: TRBJ1-3; D: .; size: .; V: TRBV6-5; DNA: TGTGCCAGCAGTTACTCGAGGGGGACTGGAAACACCATATATTTT; CDR3: CASSYSRGTGNTIYF
J: TRBJ1-3; D: .; size: .; V: TRBV15; DNA: TGTGCCACCAGCCTAAAGGGGTCTGGAAACACCATATATTTT; CDR3: CATSLKGSGNTIYF
J: TRBJ1-2; D: .; size: few; V: TRBV4-1; DNA: TGCGCCAGCAGCCAAGAACAGGGTTATGGCTACACCTTC; CDR3: CASSQEQGYGYTF
J: TRBJ2-3; D: .; size: .; V: TRBV9; DNA: TGTGCCAGCAGCGCCCGGGACACCCGCACAGATACGCAGTATTTT; CDR3: CASSARDTRTDTQYF
J: TRBJ1-1; D: TRBD1; size: .; V: TRBV6-5; DNA: TGTGCCAGCAGACCGGGACAGTTGAACACTGAAGCTTTCTTT; CDR3: CASRPGQLNTEAFF
J: TRBJ1-1; D: .; size: .; V: TRBV4-2; DNA: TGTGCCAGCAGCCAAGATCGGCCAGGGCGGAAGATGAACACTGAAGCTTTCTTT; CDR3: CASSQDRPGRKMNTEAFF
J: TRBJ2-1; D: TRBD1; size: .; V: TRBV4-1; DNA: TGCGCCAGCAGCCTCCTGACAGGGAGGCAGTTCTTC; CDR3: CASSLLTGRQFF
J: TRBJ2-5; D: TRBD1; size: once; V: TRBV30; DNA: TGTGCCTGGATTCCTCCGGGGACAGGGGGGGAGACCCAGTACTTC; CDR3: CAWIPPGTGGETQYF
J: TRBJ1-5; D: .; size: .; V: TRBV19; DNA: TGTGCCAGTAGTATAGCGGGGAGGGGGAGCAATCAGCCCCAGCATTTT; CDR3: CASSIAGRGSNQPQHF
J: TRBJ1-6; D: .; size: few; V: TRBV7-2; DNA: TGTGCCAGCAGCTTAGACGACAGCTATTCACCCCTCCACTTT; CDR3: CASSLDDSYSPLHF
J: TRBJ1-1; D: .; size: .; V: TRBV9; DNA: TGTGCCAGCAGCGCGGGGGGGGGCATGAACACTGAAGCTTTCTTT; CDR3: CASSAGGGMNTEAFF
J: TRBJ1-1; D: .; size: .; V: TRBV30; DNA: TGTGCCTGGAGCGCTAGGGGCGTCGACACTGAAGCTTTCTTT; CDR3: CAWSARGVDTEAFF
J: TRBJ1-2; D: TRBD1; size: .; V: TRBV11-2; DNA: TGTGCCAGCAGCGCAATTCGGGACAGGGACAACTATGGCTACACCTTC; CDR3: CASSAIRDRDNYGYTF
J: TRBJ1-3; D: .; size: few; V: TRBV6-5; DNA: TGTGCCAGCAGTAGGAAGACATCTGGAAACACCATATATTTT; CDR3: CASSRKTSGNTIYF
J: TRBJ2-7; D: TRBD1; size: .; V: TRBV7-9; DNA: TGTTCCAGCAGCTCACCGGGACAGGCGCACTACGAGCAGTACTTC; CDR3: CSSSSPGQAHYEQYF
J: TRBJ2-1; D: TRBD2; size: .; V: TRBV6-5; DNA: TGTGCCAGCAGTTACTCAGGGACTAGCGGGAGATATGAGCAGTTCTTC; CDR3: CASSYSGTSGRYEQFF
J: TRBJ1-4; D: .; size: .; V: TRBV5-4; DNA: TGTGCCAGCAGCGGGGGTGGGGGCACTGCAACTAATGAAAAACTGTTTTTT; CDR3: CASSGGGGTATNEKLFF
J: TRBJ2-6; D: .; size: once; V: TRBV9; DNA: TGTGCCAGCAGCGCAGGACTATTACTCCCCTCTGGGGCCAACGTCCTGACTTTC; CDR3: CASSAGLLLPSGANVLTF
J: TRBJ1-4; D: .; size: .; V: TRBV19; DNA: TGTGCCAGTAGGTCGCCCGGAGGCACTAATGAAAAACTGTTTTTT; CDR3: CASRSPGGTNEKLFF
J: TRBJ2-7; D: TRBD1; size: .; V: TRBV18; DNA: TGTGCCAGCTCACCAGACAGGGGACCCTACGAGCAGTACTTC; CDR3: CASSPDRGPYEQYF
J: TRBJ1-1; D: .; size: few; V: TRBV5-6; DNA: TGTGCCAGCCGACTGGGGCATGAGGCTTTCTTT; CDR3: CASRLGHEAFF
J: TRBJ1-2; D: TRBD1; size: few; V: TRBV6-1; DNA: TGTGCCAGCAGTGCCAGGGGAAGGGACAGGTCTTATGGCTACACCTTC; CDR3: CASSARGRDRSYGYTF
J: TRBJ1-3; D: .; size: few; V: TRBV7-2; DNA: TGTGCCAGCAGCTACCTTGTGTGGGCAGCCGACTCTGGAAACACCATATATTTT; CDR3: CASSYLVWAADSGNTIYF
J: TRBJ1-5; D: .; size: .; V: TRBV25-1; DNA: TGTGCCAGCAGTGAAGCACAGATCAATCAGCCCCAGCATTTT; CDR3: CASSEAQINQPQHF
J: TRBJ1-2; D: TRBD1; size: .; V: TRBV6-1; DNA: TGTGCCACCTCGACAGGGGGGTGGCACTATGGCTACACCTTC; CDR3: CATSTGGWHYGYTF
J: TRBJ2-3; D: .; size: .; V: TRBV16; DNA: TGTGCCAGCAGCCAAGCAGGGGTAGATACGCAGTATTTT; CDR3: CASSQAGVDTQYF
J: TRBJ1-1; D: TRBD1; size: .; V: TRBV27; DNA: TGTGCCAGCAGCTGGACAGGGGGCTTAAACCAAGCTTTCTTT; CDR3: CASSWTGGLNQAFF
J: TRBJ1-1; D: .; size: .; V: TRBV5-1; DNA: TGCGCCAGCAGCCTGTGGACAGAGAACACTGAAGCTTTCTTT; CDR3: CASSLWTENTEAFF
J: TRBJ1-2; D: .; size: .; V: TRBV2; DNA: TGTGCCAGCAGTGAACGGGGTTTTAATGGCTACACCTTC; CDR3: CASSERGFNGYTF
J: TRBJ1-6; D: .; size: few; V: TRBV4-3; DNA: TGCGCCAGCAGCATGGGGGGTAGTAATTCACCCCTCCACTTT; CDR3: CASSMGGSNSPLHF
J: TRBJ2-2; D: .; size: .; V: TRBV10-3; DNA: TGTGCCATCAGTGAGTCGAGGGAGTTCACCGGGGAGCTGTTTTTT; CDR3: CAISESREFTGELFF
J: TRBJ2-1; D: TRBD1; size: few; V: TRBV5-5; DNA: TGTGCCAGCATCGGGACAGGGGGCAATGAGCAGTTCTTC; CDR3: CASIGTGGNEQFF
J: TRBJ1-2; D: TRBD1; size: .; V: TRBV30; DNA: TGTGCCTGGAGTCACAGGGGGAACTATGGCTACACCTTC; CDR3: CAWSHRGNYGYTF
J: TRBJ2-5; D: .; size: .; V: TRBV7-2; DNA: TGTGCCAGCAGCCAGGGTGGGTGGCTGGAGACCCAGTACTTC; CDR3: CASSQGGWLETQYF
J: TRBJ1-1; D: TRBD1; size: .; V: TRBV4-1; DNA: TGCGCCAGCAGCCCTCCACCGGACAGGGCGGATTTGATGAACACTGAAGCTTTCTTT; CDR3: CASSPPPDRADLMNTEAFF